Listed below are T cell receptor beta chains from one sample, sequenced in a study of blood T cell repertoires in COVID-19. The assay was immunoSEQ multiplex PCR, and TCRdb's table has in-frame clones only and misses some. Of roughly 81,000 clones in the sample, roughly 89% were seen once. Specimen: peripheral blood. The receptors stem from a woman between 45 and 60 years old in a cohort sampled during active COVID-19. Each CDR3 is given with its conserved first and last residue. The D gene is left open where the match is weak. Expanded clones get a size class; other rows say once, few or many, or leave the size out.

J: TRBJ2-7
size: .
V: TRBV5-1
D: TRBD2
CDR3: CASSRTGTSVAYEQYF
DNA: TGCGCCAGCAGCAGAACCGGGACTAGCGTGGCCTACGAGCAGTACTTC

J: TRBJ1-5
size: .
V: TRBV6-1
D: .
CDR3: CASSPRGTNQPQHF
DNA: TGTGCCAGCAGTCCACGCGGGACGAATCAGCCCCAGCATTTT

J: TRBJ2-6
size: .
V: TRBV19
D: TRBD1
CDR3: CASSQTGSGANVLTF
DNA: TGTGCCAGTAGCCAGACAGGGTCAGGGGCCAACGTCCTGACTTTC

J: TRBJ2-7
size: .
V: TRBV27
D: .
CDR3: CASRSVGNEQYF
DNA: TGTGCCAGCAGATCAGTCGGGAACGAGCAGTACTTC

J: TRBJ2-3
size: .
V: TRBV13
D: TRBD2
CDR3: CASSWGETSGSFSTDTQYF
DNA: TGTGCCAGCAGCTGGGGAGAGACTAGCGGGTCTTTCTCCACAGATACGCAGTATTTT

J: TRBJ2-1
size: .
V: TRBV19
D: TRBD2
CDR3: CASSLSSGVHEQFF
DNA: TGTGCCAGTAGTTTGTCTAGCGGGGTCCATGAGCAGTTCTTC

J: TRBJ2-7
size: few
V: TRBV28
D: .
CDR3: CASSFAGNYEQYF
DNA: TGTGCCAGCAGTTTTGCAGGGAACTACGAGCAGTACTTC

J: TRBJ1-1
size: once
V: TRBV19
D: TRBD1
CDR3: CASRAGTANTEAFF
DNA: TGTGCCAGTAGGGCCGGGACAGCGAACACTGAAGCTTTCTTT

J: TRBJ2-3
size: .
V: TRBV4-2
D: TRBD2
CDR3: CASSQATSGGAGTDTQYF
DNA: TGTGCCAGCAGCCAGGCGACTAGCGGGGGGGCGGGCACAGATACGCAGTATTTT

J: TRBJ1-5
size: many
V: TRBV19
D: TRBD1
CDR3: CASSKDRGRNQPQHF
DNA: TGTGCCAGTAGTAAGGACAGGGGACGCAATCAGCCCCAGCATTTT

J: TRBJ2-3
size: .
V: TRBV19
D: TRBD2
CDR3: CASSSVAGGPRPTSTDTQYF
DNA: TGTGCCAGTAGTTCGGTAGCGGGAGGGCCTAGACCTACTAGCACAGATACGCAGTATTTT

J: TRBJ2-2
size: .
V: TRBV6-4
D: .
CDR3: CASSPRGTGELFF
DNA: TGTGCCAGCAGTCCCAGGGGAACCGGGGAGCTGTTTTTT

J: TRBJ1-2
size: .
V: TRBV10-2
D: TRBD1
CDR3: CASSEGRLGGDYGYTF
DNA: TGCGCCAGCAGTGAGGGGCGACTAGGGGGCGACTATGGCTACACCTTC

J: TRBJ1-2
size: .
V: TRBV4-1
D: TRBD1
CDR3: CASSQDQGAGYTF
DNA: TGCGCCAGCAGCCAAGATCAGGGGGCTGGCTACACCTTC

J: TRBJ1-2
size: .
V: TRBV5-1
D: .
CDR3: CASSLSSYGYTF
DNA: TGCGCCAGCAGCTTGAGTAGCTATGGCTACACCTTC

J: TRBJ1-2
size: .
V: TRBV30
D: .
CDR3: CAWAYLKGYTF
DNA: TGTGCCTGGGCCTACCTTAAGGGCTACACCTTC

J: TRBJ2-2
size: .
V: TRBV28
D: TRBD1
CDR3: CASSSPGQKFTGELFF
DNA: TGTGCCAGCAGTTCTCCGGGACAGAAATTCACCGGGGAGCTGTTTTTT

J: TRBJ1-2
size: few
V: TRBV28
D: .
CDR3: CASSPGPYGYTF
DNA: TGTGCCAGCAGTCCAGGCCCGTATGGCTACACCTTC

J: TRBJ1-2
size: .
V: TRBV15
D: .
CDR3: CATSRPSGFYGYTF
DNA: TGTGCCACCAGCAGGCCCTCGGGTTTCTATGGCTACACCTTC

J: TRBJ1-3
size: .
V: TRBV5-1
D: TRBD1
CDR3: CASSQGQSLSGNTIYF
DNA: TGCGCCAGCAGCCAGGGACAGTCCCTCTCTGGAAACACCATATATTTT

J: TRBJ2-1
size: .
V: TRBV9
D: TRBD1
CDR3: CASSPGQGEYNEQFF
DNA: TGTGCCAGCAGCCCGGGACAGGGGGAGTACAATGAGCAGTTCTTC

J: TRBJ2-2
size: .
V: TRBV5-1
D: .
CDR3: CATTPGTEGTGELFF
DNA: TGCGCCACTACCCCGGGTACCGAGGGCACCGGGGAGCTGTTTTTT